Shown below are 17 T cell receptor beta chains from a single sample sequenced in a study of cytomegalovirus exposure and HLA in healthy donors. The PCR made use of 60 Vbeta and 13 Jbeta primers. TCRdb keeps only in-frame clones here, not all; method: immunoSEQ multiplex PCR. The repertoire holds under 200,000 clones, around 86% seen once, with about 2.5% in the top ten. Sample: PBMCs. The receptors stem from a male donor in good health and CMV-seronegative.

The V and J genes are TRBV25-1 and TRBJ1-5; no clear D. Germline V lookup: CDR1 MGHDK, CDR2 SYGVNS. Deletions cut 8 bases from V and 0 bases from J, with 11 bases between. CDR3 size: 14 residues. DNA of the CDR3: TGTGCCAGCCAAGGAGATTATAGCAATCAGCCCCAGCATTTT. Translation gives CASQGDYSNQPQHF.

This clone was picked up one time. In DNA, the CDR3 is TGTGCCAGCAGTAAAACGGAGGGGCAGGAGACCCAGTACTTC. Translating it yields CASSKTEGQETQYF. The rearrangement joins TRBV2 to TRBJ2-5; D might be TRBD2 (6 bases). The V end lost 5 bases, the J end lost 5 bases, and 15 bases lay between the germline ends. In germline, CDR1 is SNHLY, CDR2 FYNNEI. This CDR3 is built from 14 residues.

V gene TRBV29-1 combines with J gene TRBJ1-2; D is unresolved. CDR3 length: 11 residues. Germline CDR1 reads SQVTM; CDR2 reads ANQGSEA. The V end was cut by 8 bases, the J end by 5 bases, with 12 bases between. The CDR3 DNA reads TGCAGCTCACAGACGAGATATGGCTACACCTTC. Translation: CSSQTRYGYTF.

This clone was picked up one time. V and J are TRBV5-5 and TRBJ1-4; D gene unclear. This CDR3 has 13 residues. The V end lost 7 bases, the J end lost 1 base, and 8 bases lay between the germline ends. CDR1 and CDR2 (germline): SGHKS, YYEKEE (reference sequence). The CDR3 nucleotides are TGTGCCAGCTCCCGGGAAACTAATGAAAAACTGTTTTTT. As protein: CASSRETNEKLFF.

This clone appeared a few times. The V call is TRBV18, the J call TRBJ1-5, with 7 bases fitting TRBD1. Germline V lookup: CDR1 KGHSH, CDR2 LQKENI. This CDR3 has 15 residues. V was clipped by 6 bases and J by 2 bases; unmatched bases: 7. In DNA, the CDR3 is TGTGCCAGCTCTTCAGACAGGGTGGGCAATCAGCCCCAGCATTTT. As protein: CASSSDRVGNQPQHF.

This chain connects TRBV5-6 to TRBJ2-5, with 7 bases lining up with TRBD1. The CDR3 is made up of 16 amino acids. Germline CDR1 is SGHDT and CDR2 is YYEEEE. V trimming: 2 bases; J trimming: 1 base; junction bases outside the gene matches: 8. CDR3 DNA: TGTGCCAGCAGCTTTCCCGGACAGGCATCCCAAGAGACCCAGTACTTC. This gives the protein CASSFPGQASQETQYF.

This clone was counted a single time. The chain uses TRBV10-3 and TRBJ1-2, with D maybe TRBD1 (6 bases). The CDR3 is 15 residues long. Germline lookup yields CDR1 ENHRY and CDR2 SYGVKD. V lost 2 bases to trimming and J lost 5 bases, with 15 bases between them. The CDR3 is CAISEEGGLGYGYTF. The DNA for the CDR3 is TGTGCCATCAGTGAGGAAGGGGGTCTCGGGTATGGCTACACCTTC.

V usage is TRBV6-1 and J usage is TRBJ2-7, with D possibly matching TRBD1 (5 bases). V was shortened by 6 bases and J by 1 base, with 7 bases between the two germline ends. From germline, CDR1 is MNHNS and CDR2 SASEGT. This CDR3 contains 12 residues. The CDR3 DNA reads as TGTGCCAGCAGCACAGGTTCCTACGAGCAGTACTTC. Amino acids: CASSTGSYEQYF.

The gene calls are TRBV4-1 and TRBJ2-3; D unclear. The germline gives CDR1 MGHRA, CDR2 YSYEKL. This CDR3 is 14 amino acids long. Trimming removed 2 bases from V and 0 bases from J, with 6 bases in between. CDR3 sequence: CASSQLSSTDTQYF. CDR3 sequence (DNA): TGCGCCAGCAGCCAACTATCCAGCACAGATACGCAGTATTTT.

The CDR3 spells CASRTGQANEKLFF. For the CDR3, the DNA is TGTGCCAGCAGAACGGGACAGGCAAATGAAAAACTGTTTTTT. The gene calls are TRBV6-5 and TRBJ1-4, with 8 bases that match TRBD1. CDR3 length: 14 residues. Germline CDR1 is MNHEY and CDR2 is SVGAGI. V lost 6 bases, J lost 5 bases, and 5 bases stayed unmatched.

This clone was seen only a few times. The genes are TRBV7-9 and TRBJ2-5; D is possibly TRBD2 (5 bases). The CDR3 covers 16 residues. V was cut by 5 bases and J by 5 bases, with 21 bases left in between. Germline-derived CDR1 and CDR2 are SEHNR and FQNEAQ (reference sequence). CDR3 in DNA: TGTGCCAGCAGCGATTCGAGGTTTAGGGAGAGGGAGACCCAGTACTTC. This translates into CASSDSRFRERETQYF.

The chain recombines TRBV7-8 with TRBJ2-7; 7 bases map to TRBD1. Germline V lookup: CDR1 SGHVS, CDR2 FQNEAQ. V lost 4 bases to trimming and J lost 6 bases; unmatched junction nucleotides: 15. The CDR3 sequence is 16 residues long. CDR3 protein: CASSSTGDPAIREQYF. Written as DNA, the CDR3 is TGTGCCAGCAGCTCCACAGGGGACCCCGCAATACGCGAGCAGTACTTC.

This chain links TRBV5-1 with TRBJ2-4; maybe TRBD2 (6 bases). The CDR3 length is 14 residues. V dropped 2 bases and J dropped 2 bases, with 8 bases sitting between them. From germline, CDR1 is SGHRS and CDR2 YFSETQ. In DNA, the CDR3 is TGCGCCAGCAGCTTCGGGGGTACCAAAAACATTCAGTACTTC. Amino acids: CASSFGGTKNIQYF.

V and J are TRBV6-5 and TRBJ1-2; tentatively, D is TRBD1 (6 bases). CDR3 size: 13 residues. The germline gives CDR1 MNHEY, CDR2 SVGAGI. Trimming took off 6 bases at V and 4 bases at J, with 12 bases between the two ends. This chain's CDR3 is CASRTTGPYGYTF. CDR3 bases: TGTGCCAGCAGAACGACAGGACCCTATGGCTACACCTTC.

DNA of the CDR3: TGTGCCAGTAGTGCCCGGGGGGGAACTGAAGCTTTCTTT. This codes for CASSARGGTEAFF. J is TRBJ1-1 and V is TRBV19; D might be TRBD1 (5 bases). Germline V CDR1 and CDR2: LNHDA, SQIVND (reference sequence). The CDR3 totals 13 residues. The V and J ends lost 5 bases and 5 bases respectively, with 12 bases between them.

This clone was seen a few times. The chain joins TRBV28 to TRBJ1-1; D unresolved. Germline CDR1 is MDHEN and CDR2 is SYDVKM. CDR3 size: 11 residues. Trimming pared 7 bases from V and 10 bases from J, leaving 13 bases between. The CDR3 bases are TGTGCCAGCAATGCTCCCCTCGGAGCTTTCTTT. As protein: CASNAPLGAFF.

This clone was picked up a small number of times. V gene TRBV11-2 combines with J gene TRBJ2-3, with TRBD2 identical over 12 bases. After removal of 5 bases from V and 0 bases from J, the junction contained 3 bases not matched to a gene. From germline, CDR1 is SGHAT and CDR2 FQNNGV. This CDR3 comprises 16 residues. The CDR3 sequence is CASSPGLAGSTDTQYF. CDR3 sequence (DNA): TGTGCCAGCAGCCCCGGACTAGCGGGGAGCACAGATACGCAGTATTTT. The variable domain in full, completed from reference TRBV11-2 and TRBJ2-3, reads EAGVAQSPRYKIIEKRQSVAFWCNPISGHATLYWYQQILGQGPKLLIQFQNNGVVDDSQLPKDRFSAERLKGVDSTLKIQPAKLEDSAVYLCASSPGLAGSTDTQYFGPGTRLTVL.